Below, one T cell receptor beta chain is given with its context. Germline trimming cut 1 base from V and 2 bases from J; bases unmatched to any gene: 3. CDR1 and CDR2 (germline): SGHTA, FQGNSA. The CDR3 length is 15 residues. TCRdb keeps only in-frame clones here, not all; method: immunoSEQ multiplex PCR. The table shows more than 40,000 clones, with 88% occurring only once. The data belong to a study of blood T cell repertoires in COVID-19. In the study overall: PBMCs, B-cell-depleted T cells, or T cells provided the cDNA or gDNA that made up the material.

This chain links TRBV7-2 with TRBJ2-5; 8 nucleotides align to TRBD2. This clonotype originated in a man aged 50 to 59 with active COVID-19. What was sequenced was peripheral blood. CDR3 loop: CASSLGGGPQETQYF. Written as DNA, the CDR3 is TGTGCCAGCAGCTTAGGCGGGGGGCCTCAAGAGACCCAGTACTTC.